This entry is about one T cell receptor (beta chain). As yet, its antigen is unknown. These data are taken from a study of beta chain features in type 1 diabetes. Study-level information: What patients shared with healthy donors was a similar profile of age, gender and cell yields.

Study-wide findings and caveats: VDJ junctions from patients with type 1 diabetes contained fewer insertions and more deletions. Resolution of whether HLA type affects TCRB rearrangement was not achieved here. Significant though moderate, a shortening of TCRB CDR3s appeared in all four CD4+ subsets of Type 1 diabetes patients.

Sequenced material consisted of expressed TCRB transcripts (all of the isolated RNA was reverse transcribed). The repertoire was sequenced with immunoSEQ multiplex PCR; TCRdb's copy has only in-frame clones and lacks some. The repertoire holds more than 250,000 clones, with about 15% as singletons. Isolation of CD4+ naive, central memory, regulatory and stem cell-like memory cells was achieved by sorting via CD45RO/CCR7/CD25/CD127/CD95/CD27. V lost 3 bases to trimming and J lost 1 base, with 7 bases between them. The CDR3 has 14 amino acids. Germline lookup yields CDR1 SGDLS and CDR2 YYNGEE. The chain combines TRBV9 with TRBJ2-2; no clear D gene. This receptor was identified in a man aged 18 to 35 with type 1 diabetes. Sequenced material: naive CD4+ T cells from blood. This CDR3 reads CASSAGRNTGELFF. DNA of the CDR3: TGTGCCAGCAGCGCCGGTCGGAACACCGGGGAGCTGTTTTTT.